This entry is about one T cell receptor (beta chain). Using immunoSEQ multiplex PCR, the repertoire was profiled, and TCRdb retains in-frame clones only, with some absent. Counted here are a few hundred thousand clones, more than 85% occurring once; the ten biggest clones make up 1.9%. The sample is drawn from a study of blood T cell repertoires in COVID-19. Germline CDR1 is MNHEY and CDR2 is SMNVEV (reference sequence). CDR3 length: 14 amino acids. Trimming removed 1 base from V and 3 bases from J, with 10 bases in between. This clonotype was sampled from a man in his forties with active or convalescent COVID-19. Sample: peripheral blood. The chain recombines TRBV27 with TRBJ2-7; D is unclear. The CDR3 region is CASSLYGGYYEQYF. The CDR3 nucleotides read TGTGCCAGCAGTTTATACGGCGGATACTACGAGCAGTACTTC.